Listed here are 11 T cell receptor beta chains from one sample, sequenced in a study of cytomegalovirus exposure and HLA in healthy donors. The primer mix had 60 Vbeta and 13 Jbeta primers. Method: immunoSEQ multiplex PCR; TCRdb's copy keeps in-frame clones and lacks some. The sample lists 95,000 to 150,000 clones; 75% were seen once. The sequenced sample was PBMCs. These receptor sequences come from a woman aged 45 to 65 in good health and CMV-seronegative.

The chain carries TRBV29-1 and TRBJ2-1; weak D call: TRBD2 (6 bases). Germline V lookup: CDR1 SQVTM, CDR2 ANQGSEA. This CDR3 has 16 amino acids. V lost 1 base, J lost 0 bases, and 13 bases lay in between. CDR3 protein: CSVEGPAGSSYNEQFF. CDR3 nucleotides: TGCAGCGTTGAAGGGCCAGCGGGCAGCTCCTACAATGAGCAGTTCTTC.

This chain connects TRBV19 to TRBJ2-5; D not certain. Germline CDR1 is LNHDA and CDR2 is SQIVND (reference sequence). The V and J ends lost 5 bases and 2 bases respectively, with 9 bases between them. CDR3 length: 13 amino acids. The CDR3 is CASSAAAQETQYF. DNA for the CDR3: TGTGCCAGTAGTGCGGCAGCGCAAGAGACCCAGTACTTC.

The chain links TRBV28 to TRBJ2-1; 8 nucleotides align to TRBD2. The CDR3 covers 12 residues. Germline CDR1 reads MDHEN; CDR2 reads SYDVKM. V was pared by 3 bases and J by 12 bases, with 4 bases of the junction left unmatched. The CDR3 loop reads CASSLAGGVQFF. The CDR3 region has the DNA TGTGCCAGCAGTTTGGCGGGGGGAGTGCAGTTCTTC. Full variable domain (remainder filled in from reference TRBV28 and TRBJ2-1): DVKVTQSSRYLVKRTGEKVFLECVQDMDHENMFWYRQDPGLGLRLIYFSYDVKMKEKGDIPEGYSVSREKKERFSLILESASTNQTSMYLCASSLAGGVQFFGPGTRLTVL.

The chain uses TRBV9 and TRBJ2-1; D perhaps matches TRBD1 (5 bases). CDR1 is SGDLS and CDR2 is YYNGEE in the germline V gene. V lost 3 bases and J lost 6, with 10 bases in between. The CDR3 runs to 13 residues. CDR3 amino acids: CASSGPGSNEQFF. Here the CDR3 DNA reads TGTGCCAGCAGCGGTCCAGGGTCCAATGAGCAGTTCTTC.

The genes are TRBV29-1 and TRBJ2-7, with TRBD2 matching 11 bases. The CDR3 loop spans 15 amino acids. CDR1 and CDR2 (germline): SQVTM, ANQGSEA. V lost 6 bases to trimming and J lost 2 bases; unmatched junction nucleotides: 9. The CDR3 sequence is CSVLRGTSGAYEQYF. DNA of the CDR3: TGCAGCGTCCTAAGGGGGACTAGCGGAGCCTACGAGCAGTACTTC.

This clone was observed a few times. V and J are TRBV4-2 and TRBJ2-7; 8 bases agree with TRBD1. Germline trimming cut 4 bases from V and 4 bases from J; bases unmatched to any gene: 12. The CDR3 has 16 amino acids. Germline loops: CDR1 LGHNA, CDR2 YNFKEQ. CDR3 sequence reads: CASSPYGAGGSYEQYF. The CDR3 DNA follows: TGTGCCAGCAGCCCGTACGGGGCAGGGGGCTCGTACGAGCAGTACTTC.

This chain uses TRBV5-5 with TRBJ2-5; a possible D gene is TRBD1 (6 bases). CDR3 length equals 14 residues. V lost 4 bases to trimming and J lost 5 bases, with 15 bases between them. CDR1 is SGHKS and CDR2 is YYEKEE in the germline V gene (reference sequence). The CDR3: CASSPARQAETQYF. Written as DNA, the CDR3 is TGTGCCAGCAGCCCCGCTCGACAGGCGGAGACCCAGTACTTC.

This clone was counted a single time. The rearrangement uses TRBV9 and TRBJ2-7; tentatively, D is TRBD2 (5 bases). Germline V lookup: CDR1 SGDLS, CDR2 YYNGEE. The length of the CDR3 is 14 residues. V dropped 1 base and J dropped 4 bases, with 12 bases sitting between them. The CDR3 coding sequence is TGTGCCAGCAGCGTAATGGAGGTAGGGTACGAGCAGTACTTC. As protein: CASSVMEVGYEQYF.

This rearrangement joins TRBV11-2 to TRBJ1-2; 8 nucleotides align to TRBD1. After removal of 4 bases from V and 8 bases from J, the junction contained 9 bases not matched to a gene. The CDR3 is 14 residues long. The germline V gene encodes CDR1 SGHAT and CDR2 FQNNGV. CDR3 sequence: CASSSTFRGQGYTF. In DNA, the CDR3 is TGTGCCAGCAGCTCAACTTTCAGGGGGCAAGGCTACACCTTC.

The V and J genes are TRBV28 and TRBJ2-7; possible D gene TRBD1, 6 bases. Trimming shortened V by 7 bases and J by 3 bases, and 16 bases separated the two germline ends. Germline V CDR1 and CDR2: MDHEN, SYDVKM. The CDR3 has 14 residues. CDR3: CASTPTGSDYEQYF. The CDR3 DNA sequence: TGTGCCAGCACCCCCACAGGGAGCGACTACGAGCAGTACTTC.

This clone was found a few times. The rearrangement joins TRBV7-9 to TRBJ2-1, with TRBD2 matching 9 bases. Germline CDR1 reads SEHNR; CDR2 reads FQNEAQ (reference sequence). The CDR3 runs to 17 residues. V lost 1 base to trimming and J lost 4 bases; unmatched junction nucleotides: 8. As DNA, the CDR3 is TGTGCCAGCAGCTTAGTCACTAGCGGGTCCCTTTACAATGAGCAGTTCTTC. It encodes CASSLVTSGSLYNEQFF.